This TCR beta chain was captured by sequencing in a study of T cells expressing NK-cell markers. Study-wide points: NKG2C+ dominant clonotype frequencies in roughly six donors were about 1.0-7.0% of CD8+ T cells. The CD3+CD56-NKG2C+ fraction of a few donors was also led by these clonotypes.

Making the TCR beta cDNA relied on 5'RACE template switching with UMIs. After re-calling the 5' RACE reads, TCRdb lists one entry per CDR3 protein, DNA absent. The clone table shows about 370,000 distinct CDR3 sequences, with the ten largest holding roughly a tenth. With regard to this clonotype: Its antigen is unidentified.

The receptor was isolated from a woman between 50 and 59 years old in good health. Source material: blood T cells: a sorted CD56 or NKG2C T cell subset, CD4+ or CD8+ T cells, or bulk PBMC T cells (not recorded which).

The CDR3 loop is CASSRLREQETQYF. The genes are TRBV11-2 and TRBJ2-5; with no DNA, the TCRdb D assignment of TRBD1 cannot be verified. This CDR3 is built from 14 residues. Germline loops: CDR1 SGHAT, CDR2 FQNNGV.